This T cell receptor (beta chain) was captured in a study of T-cell memory formation after mild COVID-19. On the study more broadly: For the most part, TCR clusters were specific to one donor.

As for this clonotype: The antigen is unknown.

TCRdb ran MiXCR on the 5' RACE reads and lists one entry per CDR3 protein. The data show under 700,000 distinct CDR3 sequences, about a fifth seen once. Regarding the study as a whole: Clonal second-wave expansions that peaked on day 37 had unconfirmed SARS-CoV-2 specificity.

In germline, CDR1 is LNHDA, CDR2 SQIVND (reference sequence). The V end lost 7 bases, the J end lost 0 bases, and 12 bases lay between the germline ends. The CDR3 covers 14 residues. This TCR was sampled from an adult woman who had mild COVID-19 (a few samples of this study predate the infection). Cell type and time point are not known. The sequenced sample was PBMCs or a T cell subset sorted from them (not recorded which). V usage is TRBV19 and J usage is TRBJ1-1, with unresolved D. The CDR3, as DNA: TGTGCCAGTACTTTCGGGGTGGTGAACACTGAAGCTTTCTTT. Translated: CASTFGVVNTEAFF.